The next 20 T cell receptor beta chains were all read from a single sample in a study of response to subunit inactivated influenza vaccine. TCRdb passed the RT-PCR reads through MiXCR, listing each CDR3 protein once. The sample consists of roughly 500,000 distinct CDR3 sequences, roughly 27% of them appearing once. The material was CD4+ T cells sorted from PBMCs, obtained roughly 5 days after vaccination. These TCRs come from a man aged 50-59 years who received an inactivated influenza vaccine.

This clonotype was counted only a few times. The V call is TRBV6-1, the J call TRBJ2-1; D is possibly TRBD1 (6 bases). The CDR3 is 14 amino acids. V dropped 6 bases and J dropped 4 bases, with 13 bases sitting between them. In germline, CDR1 is MNHNS, CDR2 SASEGT. The CDR3 nucleotides are TGTGCCAGCAGCTTCCTGACAGGTTACAATGAGCAGTTCTTC. Its translation: CASSFLTGYNEQFF.

The chain joins TRBV6-1 to TRBJ2-1; D gene uncertain. Germline V lookup: CDR1 MNHNS, CDR2 SASEGT. The CDR3 is 13 residues long. V gave up 7 bases and J gave up 5 bases, with 12 bases separating them. The CDR3 DNA reads as TGTGCCAGCATCCAAACATGGGACAATGAGCAGTTCTTC. Translated, it gives CASIQTWDNEQFF.

The chain recombines TRBV5-1 with TRBJ2-3; perhaps TRBD1 as D (6 bases). V was pared by 0 bases and J by 4 bases, with 15 bases between. CDR3 length: 16 residues. Germline-derived CDR1 and CDR2 are SGHRS and YFSETQ. The CDR3: CASSLGITGTSDTQYF. Here the CDR3 DNA reads TGCGCCAGCAGCTTGGGAATTACAGGGACGTCAGATACGCAGTATTTT.

This clonotype was seen many times. The J gene is TRBJ1-1, the V gene TRBV7-2; 7 bases align to TRBD1. The germline V gene has CDR1 SGHTA and CDR2 FQGNSA. The CDR3 has 14 residues. V dropped 1 base and J dropped 3; count of bases not matched to a gene: 2. The CDR3, as DNA: TGTGCCAGCAGCTTAGACAGGGGATACACTGAAGCTTTCTTT. It is translated as CASSLDRGYTEAFF.

The gene calls are TRBV20-1 and TRBJ2-1; D not resolved. The CDR3 length is 16 residues. Germline V CDR1 and CDR2: DFQATT, SNEGSKA (reference sequence). V lost 0 bases, J lost 4 bases, and 16 bases lay in between. CDR3 coding DNA: TGCAGTGCTAGAGATTTCGTTGCCGTCGCGTACAATGAGCAGTTCTTC. As protein: CSARDFVAVAYNEQFF.

This clonotype was counted only a few times. The chain carries TRBV5-1 and TRBJ2-7, with 9 bases that match TRBD2. CDR1 is SGHRS and CDR2 is YFSETQ in the germline V gene. CDR3 size: 15 residues. V trimming: 4 bases; J trimming: 6 bases; junction bases outside the gene matches: 11. The CDR3 is CASSMGLAAFGEQYF. CDR3 in DNA: TGCGCCAGCAGCATGGGACTAGCAGCCTTCGGCGAGCAGTACTTC.

This rearrangement joins TRBV5-6 to TRBJ1-4; D is unresolved. Trimming removed 0 bases at V and 2 bases at J, with 5 bases between. The CDR3 is made up of 14 amino acids. Germline V lookup: CDR1 SGHDT, CDR2 YYEEEE. Written as DNA, the CDR3 is TGTGCCAGCAGCTTGGGGATGACTAATGAAAAACTGTTTTTT. Translating it yields CASSLGMTNEKLFF.

This clonotype was seen at least ten times. The chain links TRBV29-1 to TRBJ2-7; D is unresolved. The germline V gene has CDR1 SQVTM and CDR2 ANQGSEA. The CDR3 spans 14 residues. The ends were cut back, 5 bases at V and 3 bases at J, with 17 bases in the middle. CDR3: CSVSPTIHGYEQYF. The CDR3 nucleotides read TGCAGCGTTAGTCCAACGATTCACGGCTACGAGCAGTACTTC.

This clonotype showed up just a few times. V gene TRBV15 combines with J gene TRBJ1-2; 7 bases fit TRBD1. The CDR3 is 16 amino acids. Germline values: CDR1 LNHNV, CDR2 YYDKDF (reference sequence). The trim removed 0 bases at V and 6 bases at J, leaving 10 bases unmatched. CDR3 in amino acids: CATSRDRGGAAHGYTF. Here the CDR3 DNA reads TGTGCCACCAGCAGAGATCGAGGGGGCGCGGCGCATGGCTACACCTTC.

The rearrangement uses TRBV10-3 and TRBJ2-2; no definite D call. The CDR3 is 13 amino acids. The germline CDR1 and CDR2 sequences are ENHRY and SYGVKD. The germline V and J ends were trimmed by 4 bases and 7 bases, with 10 bases remaining between them. The CDR3 DNA is TGTGCCATCAGTGCAGTTGCGGACGGGGAGCTGTTTTTT. Its protein product is CAISAVADGELFF.

The chain uses TRBV7-2 and TRBJ2-6; D unclear. V gave up 2 bases and J gave up 0 bases, with 11 bases separating them. CDR3 length: 17 amino acids. CDR1 is SGHTA and CDR2 is FQGNSA in the germline V gene. CDR3 nucleotides: TGTGCCAGCAGCTTAATCGTCTGGAGCTCTGGGGCCAACGTCCTGACTTTC. This translates into CASSLIVWSSGANVLTF.

V usage is TRBV5-1 and J usage is TRBJ1-5; D is unresolved. Trimming pared 0 bases from V and 0 bases from J, leaving 10 bases between. CDR3 length equals 16 residues. Per germline, CDR1 SGHRS and CDR2 YFSETQ. The CDR3 DNA is TGCGCCAGCAGCTTGGAGGGCTCGTATAGCAATCAGCCCCAGCATTTT. Encoded protein: CASSLEGSYSNQPQHF.

This clonotype was found a few times. This sequence joins TRBV28 and TRBJ1-2; D ambiguous. V was cut by 9 bases and J by 4 bases, with 12 bases left in between. CDR1 and CDR2 (germline): MDHEN, SYDVKM. The CDR3 is 12 residues long. CDR3 sequence reads: CASGGVGYGYTF. The CDR3, as DNA: TGTGCCAGTGGTGGGGTCGGCTATGGCTACACCTTC.

This clonotype occurred a few times. The rearrangement uses TRBV20-1 and TRBJ1-5; 7 nucleotides agree with TRBD1. The CDR3 totals 12 residues. V was clipped by 6 bases and J by 4 bases; unmatched bases: 3. Germline V gene sequence: CDR1 DFQATT, CDR2 SNEGSKA (reference sequence). The CDR3 sequence is CSAAGQNQPQHF. The DNA for the CDR3 is TGCAGTGCGGCGGGACAGAATCAGCCCCAGCATTTT.

The rearrangement joins TRBV5-1 to TRBJ1-1, with 8 bases fitting TRBD1. Germline assignment: CDR1 SGHRS and CDR2 YFSETQ. V trimming: 4 bases; J trimming: 3 bases; junction bases outside the gene matches: 14. This CDR3 is built from 17 residues. Here the CDR3 DNA reads TGCGCCAGCAGCCTAGGACAGGGACAAGGCCTGGACACTGAAGCTTTCTTT. Translation gives CASSLGQGQGLDTEAFF.

This clonotype was observed a handful of times. The V and J genes are TRBV25-1 and TRBJ1-1, with D uncertain. This CDR3 has 11 residues. Germline CDR1 and CDR2: MGHDK and SYGVNS. The V end was cut by 2 bases, the J end by 8 bases, with 6 bases between. CDR3 amino acids: CASSEGQEAFF. DNA for the CDR3: TGTGCCAGCAGTGAAGGGCAGGAAGCTTTCTTT.

This clonotype was detected many times. The V gene is TRBV20-1, the J gene TRBJ2-1, with unresolved D. CDR3 size: 15 residues. Trimming left V 0 bases short and J 1 base short, with 10 bases between. Germline CDR1 and CDR2: DFQATT and SNEGSKA (reference sequence). The CDR3: CSARDLGRSYNEQFF. DNA for the CDR3: TGCAGTGCTAGAGATCTCGGCAGATCCTACAATGAGCAGTTCTTC.

This clonotype was recorded many times. The rearrangement uses TRBV18 and TRBJ2-2; TRBD1 is a possible D gene (6 bases). Germline CDR1 reads KGHSH; CDR2 reads LQKENI. V dropped 3 bases and J dropped 1 base, with 6 bases sitting between them. The CDR3 totals 14 residues. The CDR3 protein is CASSPDRNTGELFF. CDR3 DNA sequence: TGTGCCAGCTCACCGGACAGGAACACCGGGGAGCTGTTTTTT.

This clonotype was seen more than once but under ten times. DNA of the CDR3: TGTGCCAGCAGACCCGGACAGGGGGCCTTCCAAGAGACCCAGTACTTC. Translating gives CASRPGQGAFQETQYF. This chain connects TRBV5-4 to TRBJ2-5; 11 bases map to TRBD1. Trimming removed 5 bases from V and 1 base from J; junction bases left unmatched: 7. Looked up from germline, CDR1 is SGHNT and CDR2 is YYREEE (reference sequence). The CDR3 loop spans 16 amino acids.

The rearrangement links TRBV4-3 to TRBJ2-3; possible D gene TRBD1, 6 bases. Trimming cost V 4 bases and J 6 bases, with 14 bases left between them. Germline values: CDR1 LGHNA, CDR2 YSLEER. This CDR3 has 14 residues. The CDR3 spells CASSRAMGADTQYF. The DNA of the CDR3 is TGCGCCAGCAGCCGGGCCATGGGGGCGGATACGCAGTATTTT.